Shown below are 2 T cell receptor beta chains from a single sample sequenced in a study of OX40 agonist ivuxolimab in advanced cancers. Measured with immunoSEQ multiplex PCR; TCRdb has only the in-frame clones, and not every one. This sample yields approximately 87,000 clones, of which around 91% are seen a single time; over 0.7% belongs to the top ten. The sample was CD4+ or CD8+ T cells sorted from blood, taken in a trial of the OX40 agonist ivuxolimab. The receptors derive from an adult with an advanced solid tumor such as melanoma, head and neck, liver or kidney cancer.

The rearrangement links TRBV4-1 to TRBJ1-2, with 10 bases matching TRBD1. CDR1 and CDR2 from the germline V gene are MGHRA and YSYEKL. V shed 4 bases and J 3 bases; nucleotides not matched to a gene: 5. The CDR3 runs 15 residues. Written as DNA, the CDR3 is TGCGCCAGCAGCCTACGACAGGGGGCGGACTATGGCTACACCTTC. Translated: CASSLRQGADYGYTF.

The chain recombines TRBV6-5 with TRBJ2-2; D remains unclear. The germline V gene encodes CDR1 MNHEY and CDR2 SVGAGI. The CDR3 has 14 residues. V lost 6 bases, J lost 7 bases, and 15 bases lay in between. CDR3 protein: CASRRGSGSGELFF. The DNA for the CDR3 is TGTGCCAGCAGACGAGGATCGGGCAGCGGGGAGCTGTTTTTT.